The 17 T cell receptor beta chains reported below all come from one sample, sequenced in a study of glioma-infiltrating T cells. The iRepertoire nested amplicon-rescue multiplex PCR amplified TCR alpha and beta CDR3s from RNA. TCRdb re-analysed the multiplex PCR reads in MiXCR, keeping a single row per CDR3 protein. The table lists about 180,000 distinct CDR3 sequences, more than 35% of them singletons. Sequences were obtained from glioma tissue, nonneoplastic brain tissue, or PBMCs (not recorded which). Receptors were obtained from a human donor with low-grade glioma or glioblastoma, undergoing nonglioma brain surgery, or in good health (not recorded which).

This clonotype was detected many times. The chain has TRBV2 and TRBJ2-3; D might be TRBD1 (6 bases). The CDR3 sequence is 14 residues long. V was pared by 7 bases and J by 2 bases, with 13 bases between. The V gene's germline CDR1 is SNHLY and CDR2 FYNNEI. The CDR3 DNA sequence: TGTGCCAGCATCCCTGGGACATCCACAGATACGCAGTATTTT. Residues: CASIPGTSTDTQYF.

At least ten counts were recorded for this clonotype. The chain carries TRBV28 and TRBJ1-1, with D perhaps TRBD1 (5 bases). CDR3 length equals 15 residues. Germline V gene data show CDR1 as MDHEN and CDR2 as SYDVKM. V was pared by 7 bases and J by 0 bases, with 15 bases between. The chain's CDR3 is CASTPIEGVNTEAFF. In nucleotides, the CDR3 is TGTGCCAGCACCCCTATAGAAGGGGTGAACACTGAAGCTTTCTTT.

This clonotype was seen at least ten times. This sequence joins TRBV28 and TRBJ1-5, with D perhaps TRBD1 (5 bases). CDR1 is MDHEN and CDR2 is SYDVKM in the germline V gene. The length of the CDR3 is 16 residues. The ends were cut back, 4 bases at V and 7 bases at J, with 20 bases in the middle. This chain's CDR3 is CASSWGLTGGRQPQHF. The CDR3, as DNA: TGTGCCAGCAGTTGGGGACTGACGGGCGGGCGGCAGCCCCAGCATTTT.

V usage is TRBV3-1 and J usage is TRBJ2-5; D is perhaps TRBD2 (6 bases). In germline, CDR1 is LGHDT, CDR2 YNNKEL (reference sequence). The length of the CDR3 is 18 residues. Trimming shortened V by 3 bases and J by 2 bases, and 22 bases separated the two germline ends. The CDR3 sequence: CASSHKGALARLQETQYF. The DNA of the CDR3 is TGTGCCAGCAGCCATAAAGGAGCGCTAGCGAGATTACAAGAGACCCAGTACTTC.

In its sample, this clonotype was seen many times. This chain uses TRBV15 with TRBJ2-3, with TRBD2 identical over 9 bases. J lost 2 bases, V lost 7 bases, and 10 bases had no gene match. CDR1 is LNHNV, CDR2 YYDKDF, per germline (reference sequence). The CDR3 is 16 amino acids. CDR3 region: CATTGETSGLTDTQYF. The CDR3 DNA is TGTGCCACCACCGGGGAGACTAGCGGACTCACAGATACGCAGTATTTT.

This clonotype was observed many times. The J gene is TRBJ2-5, the V gene TRBV6-1, with 11 nucleotides matching TRBD2. Losses at the gene ends were 7 bases for V and 5 bases for J; bases not matched to a gene: 15. This CDR3 contains 17 residues. The germline CDR1 and CDR2 sequences are MNHNS and SASEGT. CDR3 nucleotide sequence: TGTGCCAGCAAACAAACTAGCGGGAGTCCAGTTAAGGAGACCCAGTACTTC. It encodes CASKQTSGSPVKETQYF.

This clonotype was observed at least ten times. In nucleotides, the CDR3 is TGTGCCAGCAGTTACTCAGGACCGGGATCGGGGGAGCAGTACTTC. Its protein product is CASSYSGPGSGEQYF. The chain is built from TRBV6-6 and TRBJ2-7; possibly TRBD2 for D (5 bases). The CDR3 sequence is 15 residues long. The germline V gene has CDR1 MNHNY and CDR2 SVGAGI (reference sequence). V dropped 0 bases and J dropped 7 bases, with 16 bases sitting between them.

The chain joins TRBV2 to TRBJ2-1; D may be TRBD1 (6 bases). The CDR3 consists of 12 residues. Germline V lookup: CDR1 SNHLY, CDR2 FYNNEI. V was clipped by 7 bases and J by 9 bases, with 13 bases between them. Here the CDR3 DNA reads TGTGCCAGCATGTATACAGGGAGTGAGCAGTTCTTC. As protein: CASMYTGSEQFF.

There are a few counts of this clonotype. This chain uses TRBV29-1 with TRBJ2-7; tentatively, D is TRBD1 (5 bases). Between the trimmed V and J ends, which lost 7 bases and 4 bases, there was a span of 14 bases. This CDR3 comprises 12 residues. The germline V gene has CDR1 SQVTM and CDR2 ANQGSEA. The DNA for the CDR3 is TGCAGCGCGCAAGGGGTGTCGTACGAGCAGTACTTC. Translation: CSAQGVSYEQYF.

This sequence joins TRBV4-1 and TRBJ1-2; TRBD1 matches 7 bases. Trimming at V came to 4 bases and at J to 4 bases, leaving 9 bases not matched to a gene. The CDR3 length is 15 residues. Germline CDR1 reads MGHRA; CDR2 reads YSYEKL. The CDR3 spells CASSPSGTAPYGYTF. The CDR3 DNA reads as TGCGCCAGCAGCCCCTCCGGGACAGCGCCCTATGGCTACACCTTC.

This clonotype was recorded at least ten times. The chain has TRBV20-1 and TRBJ2-1; D uncertain. The CDR3 covers 14 residues. V shed 3 bases and J shed 4 bases, with 13 bases lying between them. CDR1 and CDR2 (germline): DFQATT, SNEGSKA (reference sequence). CDR3 amino acids: CSASSGDPYNEQFF. The CDR3 DNA is TGCAGTGCTAGTTCCGGAGATCCTTACAATGAGCAGTTCTTC.

The chain employs TRBV4-1 and TRBJ2-3; 8 bases are shared with TRBD2. Germline trimming cut 5 bases from V and 1 base from J; bases unmatched to any gene: 11. This CDR3 has 17 amino acids. The germline V gene has CDR1 MGHRA and CDR2 YSYEKL. The CDR3 loop is CASSEGVSGSGTDTQYF. CDR3 bases: TGCGCCAGCAGCGAGGGAGTAAGCGGGAGCGGCACAGATACGCAGTATTTT.

This clonotype was counted a few times. J is TRBJ2-7 and V is TRBV18; TRBD2 matches 14 bases. This CDR3 contains 15 residues. Looked up from germline, CDR1 is KGHSH and CDR2 is LQKENI. Trimming removed 6 bases from V and 6 bases from J; junction bases left unmatched: 7. The CDR3 DNA sequence: TGTGCCAGCTCCTCCGGGACTAGCGGGAGCCGCGAGCAGTACTTC. The encoded protein is CASSSGTSGSREQYF.

A few counts support this clonotype. The V call is TRBV20-1, the J call TRBJ2-7; 9 nucleotides match TRBD1. This CDR3 has 17 amino acids. V lost 0 bases, J lost 9 bases, and 18 bases stayed unmatched. Germline lookup yields CDR1 DFQATT and CDR2 SNEGSKA (reference sequence). CDR3 residues: CSARDRKLGQGLTGQYF. The CDR3 DNA is TGCAGTGCTAGAGATCGGAAGTTGGGACAGGGCCTTACCGGGCAGTACTTC.

This clonotype was seen ten or more times. This chain connects TRBV4-1 to TRBJ1-5, with 8 bases fitting TRBD1. The V gene's germline CDR1 is MGHRA and CDR2 YSYEKL. The junction had 3 bases not matched to a gene; V was cut back by 1 base and J by 4 bases. CDR3 size: 15 residues. The CDR3 spells CASSQVDRVNQPQHF. CDR3 nucleotides: TGCGCCAGCAGCCAAGTGGACAGGGTGAATCAGCCCCAGCATTTT.

This chain links TRBV5-1 with TRBJ2-1; 11 bases align to TRBD2. Germline V gene lookup returns CDR1 SGHRS and CDR2 YFSETQ. The ends lost 2 bases at V and 10 bases at J; junction bases unmatched: 14. The CDR3 is 17 amino acids. For the CDR3, the DNA is TGCGCCAGCAGCTTAGGCCCCCCACTAGCGGGAGCGAGGGAGCAGTTCTTC. Translation gives CASSLGPPLAGAREQFF.

This clonotype was counted at least ten times. The chain uses TRBV20-1 and TRBJ1-1; D not resolved. The CDR3 contains 12 residues. Trimming shortened V by 5 bases and J by 5 bases, and 12 bases separated the two germline ends. Germline lookup yields CDR1 DFQATT and CDR2 SNEGSKA (reference sequence). The CDR3 DNA sequence: TGCAGTGCTTACCCCTCGACTACTGAAGCTTTCTTT. Translation: CSAYPSTTEAFF.